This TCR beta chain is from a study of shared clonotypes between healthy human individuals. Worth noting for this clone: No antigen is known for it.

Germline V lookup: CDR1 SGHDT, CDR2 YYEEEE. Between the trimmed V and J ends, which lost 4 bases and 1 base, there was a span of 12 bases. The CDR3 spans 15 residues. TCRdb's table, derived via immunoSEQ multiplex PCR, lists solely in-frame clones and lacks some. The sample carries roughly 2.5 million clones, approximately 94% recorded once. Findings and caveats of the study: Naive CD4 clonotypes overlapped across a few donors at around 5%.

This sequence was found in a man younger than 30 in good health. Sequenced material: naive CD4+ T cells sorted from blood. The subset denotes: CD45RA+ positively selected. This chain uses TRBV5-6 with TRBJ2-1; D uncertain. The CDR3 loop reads CASSLLQDSYNEQFF. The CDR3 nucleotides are TGTGCCAGCAGCCTGCTTCAGGATTCCTACAATGAGCAGTTCTTC.